The sequence of this T cell receptor (beta chain) was determined in a study of T cells in localized non-small cell lung cancer. Findings and caveats of the study: Maximal T cell clonality occurred in uninvolved adjacent lung, with tumor ranking below it. A median of around 52 clones ranked among the top 100 in tumor appeared in adjacent lung.

The CDR3 length is 16 residues. V gave up 6 bases and J gave up 0 bases, with 12 bases separating them. From germline, CDR1 is KGHSH and CDR2 LQKENI. TCRdb keeps only in-frame clones here, not all; method: immunoSEQ multiplex PCR. In the table there are roughly 70,000 clones, roughly nine tenths of which are singletons. With respect to this clone: The antigen remains undetermined.

The receptor comes from a male donor aged 60 or older with stage III squamous cell lung carcinoma. The specimen was peripheral blood, collected before any cancer treatment. V usage is TRBV18 and J usage is TRBJ1-6; D remains ambiguous. CDR3 in DNA: TGTGCCAGCTCGCGAGAGTGGAGCTCCTATAATTCACCCCTCCACTTT. Protein sequence: CASSREWSSYNSPLHF.